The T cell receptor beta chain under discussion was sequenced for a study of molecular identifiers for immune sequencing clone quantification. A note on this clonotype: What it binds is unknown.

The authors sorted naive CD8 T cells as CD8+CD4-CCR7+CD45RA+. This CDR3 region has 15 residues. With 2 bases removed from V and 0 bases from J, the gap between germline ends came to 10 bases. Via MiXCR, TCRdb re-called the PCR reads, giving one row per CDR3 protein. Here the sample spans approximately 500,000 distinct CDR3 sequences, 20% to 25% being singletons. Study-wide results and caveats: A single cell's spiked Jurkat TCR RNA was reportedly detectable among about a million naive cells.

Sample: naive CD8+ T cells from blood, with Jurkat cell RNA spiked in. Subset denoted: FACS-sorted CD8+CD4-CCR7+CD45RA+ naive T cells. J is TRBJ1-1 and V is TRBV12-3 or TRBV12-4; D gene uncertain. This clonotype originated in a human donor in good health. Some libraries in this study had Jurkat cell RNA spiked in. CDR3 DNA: TGTGCCAGCAGTTTACCACGGATATTGAACACTGAAGCTTTCTTT. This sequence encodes CASSLPRILNTEAFF.